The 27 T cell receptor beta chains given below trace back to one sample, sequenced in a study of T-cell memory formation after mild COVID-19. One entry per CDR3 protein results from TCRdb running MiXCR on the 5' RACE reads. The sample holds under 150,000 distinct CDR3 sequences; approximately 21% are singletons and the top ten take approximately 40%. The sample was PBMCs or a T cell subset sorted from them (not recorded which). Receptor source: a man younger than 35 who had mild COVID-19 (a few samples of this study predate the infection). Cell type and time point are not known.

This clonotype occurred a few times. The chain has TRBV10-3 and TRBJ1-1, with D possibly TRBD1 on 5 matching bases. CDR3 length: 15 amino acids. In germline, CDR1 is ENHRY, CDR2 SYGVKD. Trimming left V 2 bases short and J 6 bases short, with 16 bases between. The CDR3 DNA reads TGTGCCATCAGTGAGCCCACCGGGGGGGATGCTGAAGCTTTCTTT. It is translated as CAISEPTGGDAEAFF.

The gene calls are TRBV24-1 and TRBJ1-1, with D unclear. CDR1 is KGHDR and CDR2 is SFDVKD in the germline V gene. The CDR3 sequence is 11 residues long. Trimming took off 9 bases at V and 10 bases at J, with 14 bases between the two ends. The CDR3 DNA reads TGTGCCACCGGGATCCGCGAGGGAGCTTTCTTT. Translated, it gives CATGIREGAFF.

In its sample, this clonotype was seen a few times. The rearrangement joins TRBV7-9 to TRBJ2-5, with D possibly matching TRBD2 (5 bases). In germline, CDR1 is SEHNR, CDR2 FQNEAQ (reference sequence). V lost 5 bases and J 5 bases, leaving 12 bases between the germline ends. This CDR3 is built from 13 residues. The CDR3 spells CASSHPGLETQYF. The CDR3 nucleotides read TGTGCCAGCAGCCATCCCGGACTGGAGACCCAGTACTTC.

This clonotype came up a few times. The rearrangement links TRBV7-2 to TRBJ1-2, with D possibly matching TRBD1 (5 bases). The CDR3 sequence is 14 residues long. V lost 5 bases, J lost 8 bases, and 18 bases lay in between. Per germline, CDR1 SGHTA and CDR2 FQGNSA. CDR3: CASSPWDLSPGYTF. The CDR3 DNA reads TGTGCCAGCAGCCCCTGGGACTTAAGCCCAGGCTACACCTTC.

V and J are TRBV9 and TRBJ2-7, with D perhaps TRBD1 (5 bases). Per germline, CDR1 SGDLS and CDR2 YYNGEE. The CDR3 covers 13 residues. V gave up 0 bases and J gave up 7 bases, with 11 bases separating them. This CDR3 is CASSVGKGSEQYF. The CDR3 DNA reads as TGTGCCAGCAGCGTAGGAAAGGGGTCTGAGCAGTACTTC.

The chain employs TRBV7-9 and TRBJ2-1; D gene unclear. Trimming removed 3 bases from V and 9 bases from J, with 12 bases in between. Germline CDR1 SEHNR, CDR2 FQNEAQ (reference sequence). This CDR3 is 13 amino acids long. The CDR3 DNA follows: TGTGCCAGCAGCTTGGCCCAGTACGGTGAGCAGTTCTTC. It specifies CASSLAQYGEQFF.

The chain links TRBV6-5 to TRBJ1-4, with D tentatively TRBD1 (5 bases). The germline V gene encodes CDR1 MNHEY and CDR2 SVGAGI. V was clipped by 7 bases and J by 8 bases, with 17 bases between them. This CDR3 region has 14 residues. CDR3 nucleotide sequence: TGTGCCAGCACGACGATGGGGCCGGGGGAAAAACTGTTTTTT. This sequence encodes CASTTMGPGEKLFF.

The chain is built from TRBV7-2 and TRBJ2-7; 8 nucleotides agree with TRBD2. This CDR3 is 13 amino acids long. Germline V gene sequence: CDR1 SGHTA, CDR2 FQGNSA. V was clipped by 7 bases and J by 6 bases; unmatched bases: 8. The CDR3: CASTPGGPGEQYF. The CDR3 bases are TGTGCCAGCACCCCGGGAGGGCCTGGCGAGCAGTACTTC.

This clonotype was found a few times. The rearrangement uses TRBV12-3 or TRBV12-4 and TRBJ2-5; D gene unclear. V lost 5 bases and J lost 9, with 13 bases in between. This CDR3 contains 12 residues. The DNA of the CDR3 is TGTGCCAGCAGTGGCGCCCCCGTTCCCCAGTACTTC. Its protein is CASSGAPVPQYF.

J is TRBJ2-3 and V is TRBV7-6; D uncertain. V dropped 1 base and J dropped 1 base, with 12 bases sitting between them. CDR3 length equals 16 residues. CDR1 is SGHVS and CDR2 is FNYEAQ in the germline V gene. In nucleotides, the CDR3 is TGTGCCAGCAGCTTAGTAAGGTCTCGGCGCACAGATACGCAGTATTTT. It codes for CASSLVRSRRTDTQYF.

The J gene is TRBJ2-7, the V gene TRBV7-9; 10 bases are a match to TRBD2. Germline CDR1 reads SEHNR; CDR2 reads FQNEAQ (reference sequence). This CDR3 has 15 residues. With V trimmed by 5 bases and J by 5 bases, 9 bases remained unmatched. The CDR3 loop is CASSRSSGGQNEQYV. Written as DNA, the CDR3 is TGTGCCAGCAGCCGGAGTAGCGGGGGGCAAAACGAGCAGTACGTC.

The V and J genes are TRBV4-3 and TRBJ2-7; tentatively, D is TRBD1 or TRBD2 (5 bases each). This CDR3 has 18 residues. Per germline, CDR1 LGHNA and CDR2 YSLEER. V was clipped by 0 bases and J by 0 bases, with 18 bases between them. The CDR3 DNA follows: TGCGCCAGCAGCCAAGAGCCCTGGTCGGGACGGGACTCCTACGAGCAGTACTTC. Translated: CASSQEPWSGRDSYEQYF.

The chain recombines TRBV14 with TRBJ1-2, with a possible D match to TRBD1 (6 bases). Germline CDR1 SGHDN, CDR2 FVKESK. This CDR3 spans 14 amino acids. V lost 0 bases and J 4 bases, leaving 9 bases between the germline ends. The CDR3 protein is CASSQEAGAYGYTF. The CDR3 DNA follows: TGTGCCAGCAGCCAAGAGGCAGGGGCCTATGGCTACACCTTC.

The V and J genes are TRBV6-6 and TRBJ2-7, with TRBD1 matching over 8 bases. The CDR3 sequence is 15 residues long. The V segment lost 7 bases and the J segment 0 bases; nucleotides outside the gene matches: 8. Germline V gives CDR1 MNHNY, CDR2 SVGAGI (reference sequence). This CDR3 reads CASITQGAASYEQYF. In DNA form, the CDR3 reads TGTGCCAGCATCACCCAGGGGGCGGCCTCCTACGAGCAGTACTTC.

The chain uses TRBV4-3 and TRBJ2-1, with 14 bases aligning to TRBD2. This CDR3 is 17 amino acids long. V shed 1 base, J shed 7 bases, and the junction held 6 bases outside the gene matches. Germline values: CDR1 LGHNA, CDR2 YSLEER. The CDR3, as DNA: TGCGCCAGCAGCCAAGGACTAGCGGGGGGGCTGGGGAATGAGCAGTTCTTC. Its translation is CASSQGLAGGLGNEQFF.

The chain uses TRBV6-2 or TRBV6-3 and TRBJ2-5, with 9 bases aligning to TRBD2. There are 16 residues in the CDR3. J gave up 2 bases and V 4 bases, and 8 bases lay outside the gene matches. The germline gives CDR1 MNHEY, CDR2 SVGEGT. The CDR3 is CASSFRLAERQETQYF. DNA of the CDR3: TGTGCCAGCAGTTTTCGACTAGCGGAGCGACAAGAGACCCAGTACTTC.

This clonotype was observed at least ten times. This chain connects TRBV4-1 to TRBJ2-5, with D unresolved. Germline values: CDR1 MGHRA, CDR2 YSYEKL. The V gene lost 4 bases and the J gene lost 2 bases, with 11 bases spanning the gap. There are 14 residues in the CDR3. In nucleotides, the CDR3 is TGCGCCAGCAGCCTGACGGTGAAGCAAGAGACCCAGTACTTC. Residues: CASSLTVKQETQYF.

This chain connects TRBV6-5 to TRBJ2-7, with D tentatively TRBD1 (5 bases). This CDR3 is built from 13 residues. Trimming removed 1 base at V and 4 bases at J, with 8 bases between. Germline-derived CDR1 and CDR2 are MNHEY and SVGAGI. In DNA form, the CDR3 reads TGTGCCAGCAGTTACTATACAGGATACGAGCAGTACTTC. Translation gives CASSYYTGYEQYF.

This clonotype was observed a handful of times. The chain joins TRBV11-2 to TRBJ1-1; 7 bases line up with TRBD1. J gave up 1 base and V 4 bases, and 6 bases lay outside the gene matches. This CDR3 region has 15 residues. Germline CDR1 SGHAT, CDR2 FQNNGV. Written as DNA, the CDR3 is TGTGCCAGCAGCTCCCGGACAGGAGGGAACACTGAAGCTTTCTTT. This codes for CASSSRTGGNTEAFF.

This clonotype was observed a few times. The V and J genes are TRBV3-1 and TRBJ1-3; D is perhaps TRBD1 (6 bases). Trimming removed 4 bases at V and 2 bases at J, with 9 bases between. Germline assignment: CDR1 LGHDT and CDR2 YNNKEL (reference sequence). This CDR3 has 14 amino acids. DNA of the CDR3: TGTGCCAGCAGCCTAACAGGGACTGGAAACACCATATATTTT. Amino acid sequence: CASSLTGTGNTIYF.

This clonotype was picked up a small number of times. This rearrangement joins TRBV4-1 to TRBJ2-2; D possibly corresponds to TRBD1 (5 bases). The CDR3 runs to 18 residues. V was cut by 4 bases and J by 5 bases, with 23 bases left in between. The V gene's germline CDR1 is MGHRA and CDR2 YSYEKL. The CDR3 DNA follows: TGCGCCAGCAGCCTCCCGAGTACAGGCACCCTGATTACCGGGGAGCTGTTTTTT. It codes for CASSLPSTGTLITGELFF.

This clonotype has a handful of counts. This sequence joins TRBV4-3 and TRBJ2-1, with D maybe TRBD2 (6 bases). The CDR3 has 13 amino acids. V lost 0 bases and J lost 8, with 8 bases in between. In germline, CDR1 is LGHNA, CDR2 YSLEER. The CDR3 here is CASSQETRDEQFF. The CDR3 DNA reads TGCGCCAGCAGCCAAGAGACTAGGGATGAGCAGTTCTTC.

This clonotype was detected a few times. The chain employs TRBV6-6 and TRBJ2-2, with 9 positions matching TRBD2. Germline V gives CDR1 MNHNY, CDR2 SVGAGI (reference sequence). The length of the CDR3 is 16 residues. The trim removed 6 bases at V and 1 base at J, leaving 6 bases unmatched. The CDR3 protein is CASSYIAGENTGELFF. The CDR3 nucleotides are TGTGCCAGCAGCTATATAGCGGGGGAGAACACCGGGGAGCTGTTTTTT.

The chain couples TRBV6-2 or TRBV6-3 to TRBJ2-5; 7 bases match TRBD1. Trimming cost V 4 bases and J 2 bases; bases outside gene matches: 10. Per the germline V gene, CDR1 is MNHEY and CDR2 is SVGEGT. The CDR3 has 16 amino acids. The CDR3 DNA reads TGTGCCAGCAGTTTCCATCGACAGGGTAGACAAGAGACCCAGTACTTC. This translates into CASSFHRQGRQETQYF.

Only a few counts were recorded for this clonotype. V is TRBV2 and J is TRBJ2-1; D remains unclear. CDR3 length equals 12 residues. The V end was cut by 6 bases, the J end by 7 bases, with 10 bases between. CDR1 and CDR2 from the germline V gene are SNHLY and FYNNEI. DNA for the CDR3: TGTGCCAGCAGGGCCGGTCGTAATGAGCAGTTCTTC. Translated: CASRAGRNEQFF.

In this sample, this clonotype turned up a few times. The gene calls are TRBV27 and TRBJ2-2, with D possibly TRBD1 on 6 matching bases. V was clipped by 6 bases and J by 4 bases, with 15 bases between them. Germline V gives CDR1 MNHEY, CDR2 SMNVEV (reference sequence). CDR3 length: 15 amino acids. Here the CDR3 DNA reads TGTGCCAGCAGCCTTCGACAGGACCTCACCGGGGAGCTGTTTTTT. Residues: CASSLRQDLTGELFF.

The CDR3, as DNA: TGTGCCAGCAGTTACGACTCGGTGGGGACTGAAGCTTTCTTT. Translation: CASSYDSVGTEAFF. This rearrangement joins TRBV6-5 to TRBJ1-1; D is ambiguous. V lost 2 bases to trimming and J lost 5 bases, with 12 bases between them. Germline V CDR1 and CDR2: MNHEY, SVGAGI. The CDR3 runs to 14 residues.